The T cell receptor (beta chain) under discussion was sequenced for a study of beta chain features in type 1 diabetes. Whole-study context: Examination spanned about 110 million sorted cells from all samples.

The investigators reverse transcribed all of the isolated RNA, so they sequenced expressed TCRB transcripts. Here immunoSEQ multiplex PCR was the method, and the copy in TCRdb shows in-frame clones only, minus some. The sample has about 160,000 clones; 7.5% to 8.5% are singletons. The V and J ends lost 0 bases and 5 bases, in that order; junction bases with no gene match: 12. The CDR3 covers 18 residues. Per germline, CDR1 SGHRS and CDR2 YFSETQ. As regards this clone: The target antigen is unknown.

Whole-study results and caveats: The study found moderately but significantly shorter TCRB CDR3s in all four CD4+ subsets of Type 1 diabetes patients.

Sequenced input: central memory CD4+ T cells from blood. This TCR was recovered from a man younger than 30 with type 1 diabetes. The chain uses TRBV5-1 and TRBJ2-3; 10 bases match TRBD2. CDR3 DNA sequence: TGCGCCAGCAGCTTGGTCAGGGGACTAGCGAAGAGCCAAGATACGCAGTATTTT. Protein: CASSLVRGLAKSQDTQYF.